This entry concerns a single T cell receptor (beta chain). The antigen is undetermined. The sample carries other DNA sequences with the same CDR3. This sample stems from a study of shared clonotypes between healthy human individuals. Naive CD8 isolation took CD45RO-negative cells positively selected for CCR7 and excluded terminally differentiated effector memory CD45RA+ cells. Among the donors, all were Caucasian adults who lived in Nashville, Tennessee. The data were produced by immunoSEQ multiplex PCR, yet TCRdb's version contains in-frame clones alone and is incomplete. Altogether about 800,000 clones are present, 95% to 97% being singletons, with the ten largest covering about 0.21%. The study, taken as a whole, reports: When compared with the clonotypes that were shared by all four sorted-subset donors, the non-shared clonotypes turned out to have lower generation probabilities. Relative to memory subsets, naive subsets generally showed larger estimated richness. Sharing of clonotypes among donors was expected to vary with sequencing depth.

Sequencing was performed on naive CD8+ T cells sorted from blood. The sequence was collected from a man aged 25 to 40 in good health.

CDR3 sequence: CASSLPWETQYF. DNA for the CDR3: TGTGCCAGCAGCTTACCATGGGAGACCCAGTACTTC. This sequence joins TRBV7-9 and TRBJ2-5, with D uncertain. CDR1 is SEHNR and CDR2 is FQNEAQ in the germline V gene (reference sequence). The CDR3 has 12 amino acids. Trimming took 2 bases from V and 5 from J, leaving 6 bases between them.